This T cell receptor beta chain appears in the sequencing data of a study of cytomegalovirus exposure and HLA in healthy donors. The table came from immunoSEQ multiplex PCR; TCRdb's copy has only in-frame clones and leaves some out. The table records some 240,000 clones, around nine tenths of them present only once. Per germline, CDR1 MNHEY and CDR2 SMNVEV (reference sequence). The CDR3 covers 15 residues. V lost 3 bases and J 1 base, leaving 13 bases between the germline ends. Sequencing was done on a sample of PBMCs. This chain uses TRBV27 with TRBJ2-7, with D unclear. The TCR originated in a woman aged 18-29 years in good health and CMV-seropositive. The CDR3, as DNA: TGTGCCAGCAGTTTGATGTCAGCGCTATCCTACGAGCAGTACTTC. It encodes CASSLMSALSYEQYF.